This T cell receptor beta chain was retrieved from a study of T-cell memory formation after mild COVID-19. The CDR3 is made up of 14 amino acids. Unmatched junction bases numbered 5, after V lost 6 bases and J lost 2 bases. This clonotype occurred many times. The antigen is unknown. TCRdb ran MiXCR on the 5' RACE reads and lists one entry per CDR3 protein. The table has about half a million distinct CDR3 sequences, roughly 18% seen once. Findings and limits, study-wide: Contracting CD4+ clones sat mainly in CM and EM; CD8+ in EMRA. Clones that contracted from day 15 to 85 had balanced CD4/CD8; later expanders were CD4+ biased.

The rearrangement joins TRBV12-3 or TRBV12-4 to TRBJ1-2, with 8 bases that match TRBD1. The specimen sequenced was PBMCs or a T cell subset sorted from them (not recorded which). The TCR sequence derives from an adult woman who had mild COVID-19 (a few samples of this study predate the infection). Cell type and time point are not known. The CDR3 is CASSKRQGNYGYTF. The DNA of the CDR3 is TGTGCCAGCAGCAAAAGACAGGGGAACTATGGCTACACCTTC.